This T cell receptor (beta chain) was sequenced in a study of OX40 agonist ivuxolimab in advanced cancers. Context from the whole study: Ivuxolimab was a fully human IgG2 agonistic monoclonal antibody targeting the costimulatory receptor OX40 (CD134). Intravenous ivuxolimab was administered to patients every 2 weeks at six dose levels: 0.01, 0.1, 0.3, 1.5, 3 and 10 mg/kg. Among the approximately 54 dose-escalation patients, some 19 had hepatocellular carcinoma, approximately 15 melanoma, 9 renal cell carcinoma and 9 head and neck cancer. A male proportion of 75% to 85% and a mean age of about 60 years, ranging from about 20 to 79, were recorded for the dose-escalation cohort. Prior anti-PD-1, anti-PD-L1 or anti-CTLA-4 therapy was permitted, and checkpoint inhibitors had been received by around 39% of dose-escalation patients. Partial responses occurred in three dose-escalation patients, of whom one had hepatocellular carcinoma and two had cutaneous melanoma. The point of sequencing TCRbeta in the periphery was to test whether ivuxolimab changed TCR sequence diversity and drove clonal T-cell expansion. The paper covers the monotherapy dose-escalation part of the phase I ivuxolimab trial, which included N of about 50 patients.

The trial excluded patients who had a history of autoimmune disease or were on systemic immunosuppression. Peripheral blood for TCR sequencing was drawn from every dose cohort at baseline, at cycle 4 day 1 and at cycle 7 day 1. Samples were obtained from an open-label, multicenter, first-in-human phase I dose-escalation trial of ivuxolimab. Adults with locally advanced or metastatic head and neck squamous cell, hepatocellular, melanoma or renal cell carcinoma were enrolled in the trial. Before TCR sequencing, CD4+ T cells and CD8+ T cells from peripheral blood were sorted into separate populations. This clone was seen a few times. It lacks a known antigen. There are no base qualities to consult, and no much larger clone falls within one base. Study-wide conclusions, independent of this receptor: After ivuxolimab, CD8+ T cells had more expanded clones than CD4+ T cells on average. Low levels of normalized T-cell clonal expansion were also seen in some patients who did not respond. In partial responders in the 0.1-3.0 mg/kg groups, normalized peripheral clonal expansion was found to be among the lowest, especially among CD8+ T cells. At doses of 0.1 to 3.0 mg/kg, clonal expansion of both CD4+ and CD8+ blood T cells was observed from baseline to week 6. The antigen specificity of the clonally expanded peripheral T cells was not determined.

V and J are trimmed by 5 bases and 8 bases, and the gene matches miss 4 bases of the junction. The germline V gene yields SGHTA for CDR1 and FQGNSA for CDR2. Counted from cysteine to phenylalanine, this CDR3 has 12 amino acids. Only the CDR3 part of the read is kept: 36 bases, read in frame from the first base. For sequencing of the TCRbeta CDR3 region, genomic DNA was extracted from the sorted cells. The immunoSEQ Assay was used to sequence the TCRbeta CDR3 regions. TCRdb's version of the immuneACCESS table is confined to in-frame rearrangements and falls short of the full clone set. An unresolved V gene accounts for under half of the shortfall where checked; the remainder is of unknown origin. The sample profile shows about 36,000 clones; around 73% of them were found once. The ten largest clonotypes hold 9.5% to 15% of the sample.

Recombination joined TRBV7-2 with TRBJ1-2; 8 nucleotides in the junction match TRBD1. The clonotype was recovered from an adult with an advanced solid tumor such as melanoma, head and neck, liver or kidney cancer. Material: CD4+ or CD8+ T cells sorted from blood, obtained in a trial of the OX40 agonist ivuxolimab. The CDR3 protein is CASSGRDRGYTF. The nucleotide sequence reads TGTGCCAGCAGCGGACGGGACAGGGGCTACACCTTC.